This passage covers 19 T cell receptor beta chains from one sample sequenced in a study of HIV-infected patients and healthy controls (dated 2014 in TCRdb). Follow-up blood was drawn from HIV-infected patients roughly three months, about 14 weeks, after the initiation of antiretroviral therapy. Since whole blood was used without any cell fractionation, the repertoire reflected all peripheral T cells in unsorted form. The library was obtained by 5' RACE. Sequencing relied on an Illumina MiSeq. Approximately 500 ng RNA was reverse transcribed with SuperScript III using primers against the alpha and beta constant regions. Separate alpha and beta chain libraries were generated by chain-specific third strand synthesis with multiplexing indices. TCRdb cleaned the public reads at Q25 with fastp, built clones with MiXCR and kept in-frame beta chains. Rows matching on CDR3 protein sequence are summarized as one entry with the most common DNA and genes. Recorded for this sample are over 5,000 distinct CDR3 sequences; roughly 20% of them occurred a single time. Together, the top ten hold almost 30% of the sample.

This specimen was blood, taken during antiretroviral therapy. Every receptor here comes from an adult with HIV infection.

This clonotype was observed a single time. A read error is possible here, since a much larger clone lies one base away. The CDR3 DNA reads as TGTGCCAGCAGCTCTGACTCTGAGACCCAGTACTTC. It codes for CASSSDSETQYF. The chain employs TRBV7-6 and TRBJ2-5; D unclear. The CDR3 has 12 residues. Germline V gene data show CDR1 as SGHVS and CDR2 as FNYEAQ. V was clipped by 4 bases and J by 5 bases, with 8 bases between them.

This clonotype was seen at least ten times. The rearrangement uses TRBV9 and TRBJ2-5, with TRBD2 matching 11 bases. The CDR3 is made up of 18 amino acids. CDR1 and CDR2 (germline): SGDLS, YYNGEE. Trimming cost V 0 bases and J 3 bases; bases outside gene matches: 10. CDR3 sequence reads: CASSVAEDGSGGEETQYF. CDR3 sequence (DNA): TGTGCCAGCAGCGTAGCGGAGGATGGTAGCGGGGGGGAAGAGACCCAGTACTTC.

This clonotype was seen many times. This chain uses TRBV6-1 with TRBJ1-1; 8 nucleotides align to TRBD1. In germline, CDR1 is MNHNS, CDR2 SASEGT. This CDR3 comprises 15 residues. The J segment lost 0 bases and the V segment lost 5 bases, leaving 5 bases of the junction unmatched. The chain's CDR3 is CASSPRTGLNTEAFF. The CDR3 DNA sequence: TGTGCCAGCAGTCCTCGGACAGGGTTGAACACTGAAGCTTTCTTT.

This clonotype ranks as medium-sized. The chain recombines TRBV7-8 with TRBJ1-1; D remains ambiguous. V gave up 2 bases and J gave up 0 bases, with 10 bases separating them. CDR1 SGHVS and CDR2 FQNEAQ come from the germline V gene. This CDR3 spans 15 amino acids. As DNA, the CDR3 is TGTGCCAGCAGCTTATTTAACGGTCTGAACACTGAAGCTTTCTTT. Translated, it gives CASSLFNGLNTEAFF.

A remark on this clonotype: A much larger clone lies one base from this, so it may be a read error. The chain uses TRBV3-1 and TRBJ2-5; TRBD2 matches 9 bases. Germline V gene sequence: CDR1 LGHDT, CDR2 YNNKEL (reference sequence). The CDR3 sequence is 16 residues long. The CDR3 DNA sequence: TGTGCCAGCAGCCCGACACGCGCGGGGGGGCAAGAGACCAAGTACTTC. Its protein is CASSPTRAGGQETKYF.

This clonotype turned up a few times. This chain connects TRBV19 to TRBJ2-3; 9 bases are shared with TRBD2. The CDR3 is 12 amino acids. Germline V gene data show CDR1 as LNHDA and CDR2 as SQIVND (reference sequence). V was pared by 5 bases and J by 8 bases, with 2 bases of the junction left unmatched. The DNA for the CDR3 is TGTGCCAGTAGTCCTAGCGGGGCTACGCAGTATTTT. This codes for CASSPSGATQYF.

By share, this clonotype counts as medium-sized. CDR3 residues: CASSEPVGLAADTQYF. CDR3 DNA sequence: TGTGCCAGCAGTGAACCGGTCGGGCTAGCAGCGGATACGCAGTATTTT. V gene TRBV6-1 combines with J gene TRBJ2-3; TRBD2 might be the D (5 bases). CDR1 MNHNS and CDR2 SASEGT come from the germline V gene. The length of the CDR3 is 16 residues. The ends were cut back, 2 bases at V and 6 bases at J, with 18 bases in the middle.

The chain carries TRBV6-2 or TRBV6-3 and TRBJ2-7; 10 bases align to TRBD1. The germline gives CDR1 MNHEY, CDR2 SVGEGT. The CDR3 runs 15 residues. With 4 bases clipped from V and 7 bases from J, the junction kept 10 bases outside the gene matches. The CDR3 spells CASSSAGQGEWEQYF. Written as DNA, the CDR3 is TGTGCCAGCAGTTCCGCTGGACAGGGGGAATGGGAGCAGTACTTC.

This clonotype is medium-sized within its sample. The rearrangement uses TRBV7-8 and TRBJ2-3; 12 bases match TRBD2. V lost 5 bases, J lost 1 base, and 4 bases stayed unmatched. In germline, CDR1 is SGHVS, CDR2 FQNEAQ. The CDR3 is made up of 16 amino acids. The CDR3 sequence: CASSLRLAGGTDTQYF. CDR3 DNA: TGTGCCAGCAGCCTCAGACTAGCGGGGGGCACAGATACGCAGTATTTT.

This clonotype has ten or more counts. Sequence at one end of the junction differs from germline and may be a read error. This chain connects TRBV7-7 to TRBJ2-7; tentative D call: TRBD1 (5 bases). Germline V gene sequence: CDR1 SSHAT, CDR2 FNYEAQ (reference sequence). The CDR3 runs to 12 residues. The CDR3 bases are TGTGCTAGCAGCCCCGACAGCCGCGAGCAGTACTTC. It encodes CASSPDSREQYF.

Concerning this clonotype: This may be a read error: a much more frequent sequence differs by one nucleotide. This sequence joins TRBV5-4 and TRBJ2-3, with 9 bases identical to TRBD2. This CDR3 is 16 amino acids long. Germline-derived CDR1 and CDR2 are SGHNT and YYREEE (reference sequence). Here the CDR3 DNA reads TGTGCCAGCACCCAAGCCCAGCGGGGGGTCACAGATACGAAGTATTTT. Amino acid sequence: CASTQAQRGVTDTKYF. The full variable domain, completed using reference TRBV5-4 and TRBJ2-3, is ETGVTQSPTHLIKTRGQQVTLRCSSQSGHNTVSWYQQALGQGPQFIFQYYREEENGRGNFPPRFSGLQFPNYSSELNVNALELDDSALYLCASTQAQRGVTDTKYFGPGTRLTVL.

This clonotype has a count of ten or more. This chain uses TRBV12-3 or TRBV12-4 with TRBJ1-2; maybe TRBD1 (5 bases). V was shortened by 2 bases and J by 8 bases, with 18 bases between the two germline ends. CDR3 length: 15 residues. CDR3 sequence: CASSLLMPGGSGYTF. CDR3 bases: TGTGCCAGCAGTTTACTCATGCCGGGGGGAAGCGGCTACACCTTC.

This sequence joins TRBV4-3 and TRBJ1-5; 8 nucleotides line up with TRBD1. CDR3 length: 15 amino acids. The V gene end was trimmed by 1 base and the J gene end by 7 bases; junction bases not matched to a gene: 6. Germline lookup yields CDR1 LGHNA and CDR2 YSLEER. This CDR3 reads CASSQAQGAGQPQHF. The CDR3 DNA reads as TGCGCCAGCAGCCAAGCCCAGGGGGCGGGACAGCCCCAGCATTTT.

This clonotype was seen a handful of times. A much larger clone is a single base away; this may be a read error. The chain couples TRBV7-9 to TRBJ2-2; a possible D gene is TRBD1 (6 bases). Per the germline V gene, CDR1 is SEHNR and CDR2 is FQNEAQ (reference sequence). The CDR3 contains 14 residues. The CDR3 DNA is TGTGCCAGCACCACCAGGGGCAACACCTGGGAGCTGTTTTTT. Its protein product is CASTTRGNTWELFF. The variable domain in full, with the rest retrieved from reference TRBV7-9 and TRBJ2-2, is DTGVSQNPRHKITKRGQNVTFRCDPISEHNRLYWYRQTLGQGPEFLTYFQNEAQLEKSRLLSDRFSAERPKGSFSTLEIQRTEQGDSAMYLCASTTRGNTWELFFGEGSRLTVL.

By share of the sample, this clonotype is medium-sized. The rearrangement joins TRBV9 to TRBJ2-6, with 9 positions matching TRBD1. The junction had 7 bases not matched to a gene; V was cut back by 0 bases and J by 0 bases. Per germline, CDR1 SGDLS and CDR2 YYNGEE. The CDR3 is 19 residues long. As DNA, the CDR3 is TGTGCCAGCAGCGTAGCTACAACAGGGGGCCTCTCTGGGGCCAACGTCCTGACTTTC. Protein: CASSVATTGGLSGANVLTF.

This clonotype came up a few times. The chain is built from TRBV3-1 and TRBJ2-7; TRBD2 matches 11 bases. This CDR3 is 16 amino acids long. From germline, CDR1 is LGHDT and CDR2 YNNKEL (reference sequence). Trimming took 0 bases from V and 3 from J; bases not matched to a gene: 4. The CDR3 protein is CASSQEGTSGFYEQYF. CDR3 in DNA: TGTGCCAGCAGCCAAGAAGGGACTAGCGGTTTCTACGAGCAGTACTTC.

This clonotype was seen ten or more times. This sequence joins TRBV5-5 and TRBJ1-1; no clear D. V lost 6 bases and J lost 2, with 14 bases in between. There are 14 residues in the CDR3. Germline CDR1 reads SGHKS; CDR2 reads YYEKEE (reference sequence). DNA for the CDR3: TGTGCCAGCACCGAACAAAATCTTAACACTGAAGCTTTCTTT. Its translation is CASTEQNLNTEAFF.

By proportion, this clonotype is medium-sized. The chain links TRBV11-3 to TRBJ1-3; the match to TRBD1 covers 7 bases. Germline V gene lookup returns CDR1 SGHNT and CDR2 YENEEA. J was trimmed by 4 bases and V by 5 bases; bases with no gene match: 8. The CDR3 extends over 15 amino acids. The CDR3 DNA reads as TGTGCCAGCAGCCCTGGAGGGGGCAGAGGAAACACCATATATTTT. This encodes CASSPGGGRGNTIYF.

Comment on this clonotype: A much larger clonotype is one base distant, so this may be a read error. V gene TRBV7-3 combines with J gene TRBJ1-1; possible D gene TRBD1, 6 bases. The CDR3 is made up of 14 amino acids. Germline CDR1 reads SGHTA; CDR2 reads FQGTGA. Trimming took off 7 bases at V and 6 bases at J, with 18 bases between the two ends. The CDR3 DNA reads TGTGCCAGCATCCAGGGGTTAGGGGCGGCTGAAGCTTTCTTT. This gives the protein CASIQGLGAAEAFF.